The 11 T cell receptor beta chains reported below all come from one sample, sequenced in a study of T cells in Graves' hyperthyroidism and ophthalmopathy. Amplified TCR beta CDR3 regions came from RNA transcripts. RT-PCR in the first round (using the HTBI primer set) targeted the TCR CDR3. TCRdb analysed the multiplex PCR reads with MiXCR anew, one entry per CDR3 protein. The sample includes about 520,000 distinct CDR3 sequences, roughly 20% of them seen just once. The sample consisted of blood. The receptors were sampled from a man aged 18 to 35 with Graves' hyperthyroidism.

This clonotype was seen a few times. The genes are TRBV4-1 and TRBJ1-2; maybe TRBD1 (6 bases). The CDR3 consists of 14 residues. Germline V lookup: CDR1 MGHRA, CDR2 YSYEKL. Between the trimmed V and J ends, which lost 3 bases and 7 bases, there was a span of 15 bases. The CDR3 DNA follows: TGCGCCAGCAGCCATCTAACAGGGTTTGGTGGCTACACCTTC. Translation gives CASSHLTGFGGYTF.

In this sample, this clonotype turned up many times. V and J are TRBV6-1 and TRBJ2-7; D not resolved. The CDR3 loop spans 15 amino acids. The germline V gene encodes CDR1 MNHNS and CDR2 SASEGT. V lost 6 bases to trimming and J lost 3 bases, with 18 bases between them. CDR3 DNA sequence: TGTGCCAGCAGCCCTGTAGCCGGAGCCCTCTACGAGCAGTACTTC. This encodes CASSPVAGALYEQYF.

This clonotype was seen repeatedly, ten times or more. The chain links TRBV27 to TRBJ2-2; D not resolved. From germline, CDR1 is MNHEY and CDR2 SMNVEV (reference sequence). The CDR3 is 16 amino acids. Trimming cost V 4 bases and J 0 bases, with 12 bases left between them. The CDR3 protein is CASSSPGSSNTGELFF. The CDR3 DNA follows: TGTGCCAGCAGTTCCCCCGGGTCCTCGAACACCGGGGAGCTGTTTTTT.

This clonotype was seen repeatedly, ten times or more. The V gene is TRBV28, the J gene TRBJ1-1; tentatively, D is TRBD1 (5 bases). Looked up from germline, CDR1 is MDHEN and CDR2 is SYDVKM. Trimming shortened V by 2 bases and J by 4 bases, and 23 bases separated the two germline ends. This CDR3 contains 18 residues. The CDR3 here is CASSLPPPGTSQTTEAFF. CDR3 coding DNA: TGTGCCAGCAGTTTACCGCCCCCCGGGACCTCCCAGACCACTGAAGCTTTCTTT. Combining the CDR3 with reference TRBV28 and TRBJ1-1 gives the whole variable domain DVKVTQSSRYLVKRTGEKVFLECVQDMDHENMFWYRQDPGLGLRLIYFSYDVKMKEKGDIPEGYSVSREKKERFSLILESASTNQTSMYLCASSLPPPGTSQTTEAFFGQGTRLTVV.

This clonotype was recorded only once. A much more abundant neighbour one base away suggests this may be a read error. Without the conserved terminal phenylalanine or tryptophan, this CDR3 likely stems from a read error. The V call is TRBV30, the J call TRBJ1-1; D not certain. Trimming took off 0 bases at V and 4 bases at J, with 12 bases between the two ends. The CDR3 sequence is 14 residues long. Germline CDR1 is GTSNPN and CDR2 is SVGIG (reference sequence). The CDR3 protein is CAWSVVRGGTEAFL. The DNA for the CDR3 is TGTGCCTGGAGTGTGGTCCGGGGAGGCACTGAAGCTTTCCTT.

Note on this clonotype: A much more abundant neighbour one base away suggests this may be a read error. The rearrangement uses TRBV19 and TRBJ2-7; D possibly corresponds to TRBD2 (6 bases). CDR3 length: 13 residues. Per the germline V gene, CDR1 is LNHDA and CDR2 is SQIVND (reference sequence). CDR3 nucleotide sequence: TGTGCCAGTTCGCCGGGACTCAACTACGAGCATTACTTC. Its protein is CASSPGLNYEHYF.

This clonotype appeared a few times. The V and J genes are TRBV19 and TRBJ2-7; 8 nucleotides agree with TRBD1. This CDR3 is built from 13 residues. Germline CDR1 and CDR2: LNHDA and SQIVND (reference sequence). V lost 3 bases, J lost 6 bases, and 4 bases stayed unmatched. The CDR3 protein is CASSIRTGSEQYF. As DNA, the CDR3 is TGTGCCAGTAGTATTCGGACAGGGTCCGAGCAGTACTTC.

V gene TRBV2 combines with J gene TRBJ1-1; D not resolved. There are 13 residues in the CDR3. Trimming left V 2 bases short and J 3 bases short, with 7 bases between. In germline, CDR1 is SNHLY, CDR2 FYNNEI. The CDR3 reads CASSENQDTEAFF. The DNA of the CDR3 is TGTGCCAGCAGTGAAAATCAGGACACTGAAGCTTTCTTT.

The rearrangement uses TRBV13 and TRBJ1-1; D is perhaps TRBD1 (5 bases). CDR1 and CDR2 (germline): PRHDT, FYEKMQ (reference sequence). The CDR3 has 14 residues. Trimming removed 7 bases from V and 0 bases from J, with 12 bases in between. The CDR3 bases are TGTGCCAGCACCCACTGGGGGTTGAACACTGAAGCTTTCTTT. Translated, it gives CASTHWGLNTEAFF.

In this sample, this clonotype turned up many times. V is TRBV12-3 or TRBV12-4 and J is TRBJ1-2; D is possibly TRBD1 (6 bases). The V end was cut by 6 bases, the J end by 6 bases, with 17 bases between. The CDR3 is 14 residues long. CDR3 loop: CASRLTGFEDGYTF. As DNA, the CDR3 is TGTGCCAGCAGGTTAACAGGGTTCGAGGATGGCTACACCTTC.

This clonotype occurred many times. This rearrangement joins TRBV7-8 to TRBJ1-2, with a tentative D call TRBD1 (5 bases). Trimming left V 0 bases short and J 5 bases short, with 10 bases between. The CDR3 totals 14 residues. Germline CDR1 SGHVS, CDR2 FQNEAQ. The DNA of the CDR3 is TGTGCCAGCAGCTTAGCGGCAGGGAGATATGGCTACACCTTC. Translation: CASSLAAGRYGYTF.